These 13 T cell receptor beta chains originate from one sample sequenced in a study of T cell responses to AZD1222 COVID-19 vaccine. Sequencing was performed with immunoSEQ multiplex PCR; in TCRdb, only in-frame clones are kept and a portion is missing. The table has roughly 140,000 clones, over 80% seen once. Sequencing was performed on peripheral blood, taken 28 days after the second AZD1222 dose. The source is an adult who received the AZD1222 COVID-19 vaccine.

This clone was seen only once. The CDR3 spells CASSRRRLAEGHEQFF. The DNA of the CDR3 is TGTGCCAGCAGCCGGCGGCGACTAGCCGAGGGCCATGAGCAGTTCTTC. The V gene is TRBV9, the J gene TRBJ2-1; 7 bases align to TRBD2. In germline, CDR1 is SGDLS, CDR2 YYNGEE. CDR3 length: 16 amino acids. V shed 4 bases and J 8 bases; nucleotides not matched to a gene: 15.

The chain has TRBV19 and TRBJ1-1; D is perhaps TRBD1 (6 bases). The CDR3 contains 13 residues. Germline-derived CDR1 and CDR2 are LNHDA and SQIVND (reference sequence). The V and J ends lost 2 bases and 4 bases respectively, with 8 bases between them. The CDR3 loop reads CASSISRGTEAFF. The CDR3 bases are TGTGCCAGTAGTATATCCAGGGGCACTGAAGCTTTCTTT.

The chain carries TRBV7-9 and TRBJ2-1, with 9 bases identical to TRBD2. V shed 5 bases and J 7 bases; nucleotides not matched to a gene: 3. The germline CDR1 and CDR2 sequences are SEHNR and FQNEAQ (reference sequence). The CDR3 is 13 amino acids. In DNA form, the CDR3 reads TGTGCCAGCAGCCAGACTAGCGGAAATGAGCAGTTCTTC. It specifies CASSQTSGNEQFF.

V gene TRBV11-3 combines with J gene TRBJ2-7, with D uncertain. CDR1 is SGHNT and CDR2 is YENEEA in the germline V gene. The V end lost 5 bases, the J end lost 0 bases, and 11 bases lay between the germline ends. CDR3 length: 14 amino acids. CDR3 in amino acids: CASSLGPSSYEQYF. The CDR3 DNA reads as TGTGCCAGCAGCCTTGGACCAAGCTCCTACGAGCAGTACTTC. Full variable domain (remainder filled in from reference TRBV11-3 and TRBJ2-7): EAGVVQSPRYKIIEKKQPVAFWCNPISGHNTLYWYLQNLGQGPELLIRYENEEAVDDSQLPKDRFSAERLKGVDSTLKIQPAELGDSAVYLCASSLGPSSYEQYFGPGTRLTVT.

V and J are TRBV2 and TRBJ2-2; D gene unclear. Deletions cut 5 bases from V and 6 bases from J, with 10 bases between. The CDR3 loop spans 13 amino acids. Germline CDR1 SNHLY, CDR2 FYNNEI. This CDR3 is CASSFAKPGELFF. Written as DNA, the CDR3 is TGTGCCAGCAGTTTCGCTAAGCCCGGGGAGCTGTTTTTT.

V usage is TRBV7-2 and J usage is TRBJ2-1; the D gene is possibly TRBD2 (5 bases). The CDR3 runs to 14 residues. Looked up from germline, CDR1 is SGHTA and CDR2 is FQGNSA. V dropped 7 bases and J dropped 8 bases, with 18 bases sitting between them. In DNA, the CDR3 is TGTGCCAGCAAAAACGGGCTAGCTGTCCATGAGCAGTTCTTC. Protein: CASKNGLAVHEQFF. The full variable domain, in which reference TRBV7-2 and TRBJ2-1 provide the parts outside the CDR3, is GAGVSQSPSNKVTEKGKDVELRCDPISGHTALYWYRQSLGQGLEFLIYFQGNSAPDKSGLPSDRFSAERTGGSVSTLTIQRTQQEDSAVYLCASKNGLAVHEQFFGPGTRLTVL.

The rearrangement joins TRBV25-1 to TRBJ1-1; D remains ambiguous. CDR3 length: 14 amino acids. Germline V gives CDR1 MGHDK, CDR2 SYGVNS. Trimming removed 5 bases at V and 2 bases at J, with 12 bases between. CDR3 DNA: TGTGCCAGCAGTAACCGGGCTGCCAACACTGAAGCTTTCTTT. It codes for CASSNRAANTEAFF.

The chain has TRBV28 and TRBJ1-5; D is possibly TRBD1 (5 bases). There are 12 residues in the CDR3. The V end lost 4 bases, the J end lost 9 bases, and 10 bases lay between the germline ends. The germline V gene has CDR1 MDHEN and CDR2 SYDVKM. This CDR3 is CASSYGTRPQHF. In DNA form, the CDR3 reads TGTGCCAGCAGTTACGGGACGAGGCCCCAGCATTTT.

This clone was counted once. The rearrangement links TRBV6-5 to TRBJ1-4, with D uncertain. CDR1 is MNHEY, CDR2 SVGAGI, per germline. The CDR3 is 13 residues long. Trimming left V 5 bases short and J 7 bases short, with 11 bases between. CDR3: CASSHQAGEKLFF. Written as DNA, the CDR3 is TGTGCCAGCAGTCACCAAGCGGGTGAAAAACTGTTTTTT.

The chain joins TRBV5-1 to TRBJ1-2; the D is unclear. The ends were cut back, 2 bases at V and 8 bases at J, with 19 bases in the middle. This CDR3 contains 15 residues. Germline CDR1 SGHRS, CDR2 YFSETQ. The CDR3 sequence: CASSLTPGNLGGYTF. The CDR3 DNA follows: TGCGCCAGCAGCTTAACGCCGGGGAACCTTGGCGGCTACACCTTC.

The rearrangement links TRBV7-9 to TRBJ1-1; D not resolved. V was pared by 8 bases and J by 1 base, with 11 bases between. This CDR3 spans 13 amino acids. Per germline, CDR1 SEHNR and CDR2 FQNEAQ (reference sequence). The CDR3 region has the DNA TGTGCCAGCGGCACTTTGGGGAACACTGAAGCTTTCTTT. This codes for CASGTLGNTEAFF.

The rearrangement links TRBV27 to TRBJ1-5; TRBD1 might be the D (6 bases). The ends were cut back, 5 bases at V and 6 bases at J, with 11 bases in the middle. The CDR3 length is 13 residues. CDR1 and CDR2 (germline): MNHEY, SMNVEV (reference sequence). CDR3 region: CASSEGGVQPQHF. CDR3 bases: TGTGCCAGCAGTGAAGGGGGGGTTCAGCCCCAGCATTTT.

The chain's CDR3 is CASGGGSSGTREQYF. The CDR3, as DNA: TGTGCCAGCGGAGGCGGTTCTAGCGGGACCCGGGAGCAGTACTTC. The J gene is TRBJ2-7, the V gene TRBV28, with 9 nucleotides matching TRBD2. CDR1 is MDHEN, CDR2 SYDVKM, per germline. The V segment lost 8 bases and the J segment 7 bases; nucleotides outside the gene matches: 15. CDR3 length: 15 amino acids.